This T cell receptor (beta chain) was sequenced during a study of cytomegalovirus exposure and HLA in healthy donors. As regards this clone: Its antigen is as yet unknown.

Only in-frame clones appear in the TCRdb table, and some are missing; sequencing was by immunoSEQ multiplex PCR. The sample holds fewer than 300,000 clones, 85% to 90% seen once. Findings and caveats of the study: There were around 160 TCR beta chains listed as cytomegalovirus-associated. It was reportedly the case that the classifier diagnosed cytomegalovirus status with high specificity and sensitivity.

Germline CDR1 MNHEY, CDR2 SMNVEV (reference sequence). V was pared by 6 bases and J by 6 bases, with 6 bases of the junction left unmatched. The CDR3 is made up of 14 amino acids. This clonotype was obtained from a woman between 18 and 30 years old in good health and CMV-seronegative. The rearrangement links TRBV27 to TRBJ1-5; 9 bases are a match to TRBD1. Sample: PBMCs. The CDR3 is CASRRQGVGQPQHF. The CDR3 DNA is TGTGCCAGCAGAAGACAGGGGGTTGGTCAGCCCCAGCATTTT.